Only a few counts were recorded for the clone carrying this T cell receptor beta chain. Its antigen is still unknown. The source of the sample is a study of blood T cells in healthy people across ages. Study-wide results and caveats: Naive and antigen-experienced cells could not be conclusively compared, given unsorted PBMCs. Long-lived donors carried more naive CD4+ cells and greater diversity than aged donors.

The V end was cut by 6 bases, the J end by 4 bases, with 9 bases between. This CDR3 is built from 12 residues. Germline CDR1 reads SEHNR; CDR2 reads FQNEAQ (reference sequence). Each individual donor underwent a draw of ten milliliters of peripheral blood. A minimum of 6 micrograms of total RNA was extracted per sample. For the second PCR, which ran for 7 to 11 cycles, a sample-barcoded 5' primer and a J-beta primer mix were used. TCRdb reprocessed the 5' RACE reads with MiXCR, giving one entry per CDR3 protein. This sample has some 900,000 distinct CDR3 sequences, with more than 25% found just once. The sample was blood. This TCR was recovered from a woman older than 75 in good health. The chain carries TRBV7-9 and TRBJ1-2; D not certain. CDR3 DNA sequence: TGTGCCAGCAGTCCAGCTTGCTATGGCTACACCTTC. Its protein is CASSPACYGYTF.